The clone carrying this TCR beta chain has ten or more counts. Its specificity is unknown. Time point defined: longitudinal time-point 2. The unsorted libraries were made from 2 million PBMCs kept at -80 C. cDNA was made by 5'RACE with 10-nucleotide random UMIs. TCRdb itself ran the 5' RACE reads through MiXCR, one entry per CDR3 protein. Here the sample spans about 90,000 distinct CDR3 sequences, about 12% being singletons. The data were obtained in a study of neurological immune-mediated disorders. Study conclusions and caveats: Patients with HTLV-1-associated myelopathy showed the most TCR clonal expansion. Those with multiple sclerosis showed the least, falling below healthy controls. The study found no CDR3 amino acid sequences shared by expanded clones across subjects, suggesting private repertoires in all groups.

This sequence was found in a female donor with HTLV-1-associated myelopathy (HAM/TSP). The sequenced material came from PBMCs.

CDR3 protein: CASSYTGSYGYTF. Written as DNA, the CDR3 is TGTGCCAGCAGCTATACAGGGTCCTATGGCTACACCTTC. This chain joins TRBV5-5 and TRBJ1-2; D is perhaps TRBD1 (6 bases). V was cut by 3 bases and J by 4 bases, with 10 bases left in between. The CDR3 sequence is 13 residues long. CDR1 SGHKS and CDR2 YYEKEE come from the germline V gene (reference sequence). The complete variable domain, with remaining parts taken from reference TRBV5-5 and TRBJ1-2, reads DAGVTQSPTHLIKTRGQQVTLRCSPISGHKSVSWYQQVLGQGPQFIFQYYEKEERGRGNFPDRFSARQFPNYSSELNVNALLLGDSALYLCASSYTGSYGYTFGSGTRLTVV.